The T cell receptor beta chain described here comes from a study of blood T cell repertoires in COVID-19. Data came from immunoSEQ multiplex PCR; TCRdb stores just in-frame clones and leaves some out. The data hold 200,000 to 250,000 clones, with approximately 90% observed a single time. Between the trimmed V and J ends, which lost 3 bases and 1 base, there was a span of 6 bases. The CDR3 covers 13 residues. CDR1 is SNHLY, CDR2 FYNNEI, per germline. In Seattle, patients joined the study during active infection and were tracked longitudinally. The receptor was derived from a young woman with COVID-19, enrolled during active disease. The sample taken for sequencing was peripheral blood. The V gene is TRBV2, the J gene TRBJ2-5; TRBD1 is a possible D gene (5 bases). This CDR3 is CASSDQGQETQYF. CDR3 DNA sequence: TGTGCCAGCAGTGATCAGGGCCAAGAGACCCAGTACTTC.